This paragraph reports one T cell receptor (beta chain). Antigen unknown. This table comes from immunoSEQ multiplex PCR, and its TCRdb copy is limited to in-frame clones, with some not included. The sample has fewer than 20,000 clones; approximately 79% are singletons. This sample was included in a study of regulatory dendritic cells for organ transplantation. The study, taken as a whole, reports: The authors noted considerable between-person heterogeneity in alloreactive memory CD8+ cells.

CDR1 and CDR2 from the germline V gene are SGHRS and YFSETQ. The CDR3 consists of 16 residues. V dropped 2 bases and J dropped 0; count of bases not matched to a gene: 7. Allogeneic regulatory or mature dendritic cells were co-cultured for 5 days with CFSE-labeled sorted T cells at 1:10. Input material: memory CD4+ T cells from blood cultured with regulatory dendritic cells. The subset denotes: CD45RO+ memory T cells. J is TRBJ1-2 and V is TRBV5-1; TRBD1 matches at 7 bases. This clonotype originated in a human donor in good health. The CDR3 nucleotides are TGCGCCAGCAGCTTAGGACAGGTCGGAGCTAACTATGGCTACACCTTC. Protein sequence: CASSLGQVGANYGYTF.